The source of this T cell receptor (beta chain) is a study of cytomegalovirus exposure and HLA in healthy donors. The germline V and J ends were trimmed by 3 bases and 0 bases, with 9 bases remaining between them. Germline-derived CDR1 and CDR2 are MNHEY and SMNVEV (reference sequence). This CDR3 contains 15 residues. As regards this clone: Antigen unknown.

Primers included in the PCR were 60 Vbeta and 13 Jbeta primers. Produced via immunoSEQ multiplex PCR; TCRdb's table is partial and in-frame only. The data contain around 190,000 clones, about 80% of them singletons. General observations from the study: With later analysis, a missense DCLRE1C variant became linked to TCR beta V- and J-gene trimming.

The receptor was isolated from a woman in her 40s in good health and CMV-seronegative. The rearrangement links TRBV27 to TRBJ1-5; no clear D gene. Sequencing was carried out using PBMCs. The chain's CDR3 is CASSLKGDSNQPQHF. In DNA, the CDR3 is TGTGCCAGCAGTTTGAAGGGAGATAGCAATCAGCCCCAGCATTTT.